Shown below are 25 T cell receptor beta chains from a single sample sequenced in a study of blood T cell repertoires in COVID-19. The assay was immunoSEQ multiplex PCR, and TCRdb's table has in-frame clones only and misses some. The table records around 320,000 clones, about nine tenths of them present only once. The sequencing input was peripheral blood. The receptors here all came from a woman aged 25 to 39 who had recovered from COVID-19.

The CDR3 DNA follows: TGCGCCAGCAGCCACCTGACAGGGATCAGCTCCTACGAGCAGTACTTC. This sequence encodes CASSHLTGISSYEQYF. The chain carries TRBV4-1 and TRBJ2-7; 7 bases fit TRBD1. Trimming cost V 3 bases and J 0 bases; bases outside gene matches: 8. In germline, CDR1 is MGHRA, CDR2 YSYEKL. CDR3 length: 16 residues.

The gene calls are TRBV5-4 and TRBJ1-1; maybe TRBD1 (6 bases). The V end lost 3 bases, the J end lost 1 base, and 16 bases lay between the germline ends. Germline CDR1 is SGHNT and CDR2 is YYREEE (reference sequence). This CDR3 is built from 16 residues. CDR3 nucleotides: TGTGCCAGCAGCTCTGACCCCGGGACAAAGAACACTGAAGCTTTCTTT. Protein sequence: CASSSDPGTKNTEAFF.

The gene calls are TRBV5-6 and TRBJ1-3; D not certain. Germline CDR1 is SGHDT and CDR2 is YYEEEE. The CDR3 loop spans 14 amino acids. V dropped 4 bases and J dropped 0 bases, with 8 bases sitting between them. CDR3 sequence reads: CASSARYSGNTIYF. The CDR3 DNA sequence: TGTGCCAGCAGCGCGAGGTACTCTGGAAACACCATATATTTT.

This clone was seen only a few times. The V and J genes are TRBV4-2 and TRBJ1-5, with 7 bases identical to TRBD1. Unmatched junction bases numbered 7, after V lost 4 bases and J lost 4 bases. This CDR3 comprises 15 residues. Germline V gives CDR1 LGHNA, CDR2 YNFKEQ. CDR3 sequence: CASSPQGRGNQPQHF. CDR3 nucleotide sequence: TGTGCCAGCAGCCCACAGGGGCGGGGAAATCAGCCCCAGCATTTT.

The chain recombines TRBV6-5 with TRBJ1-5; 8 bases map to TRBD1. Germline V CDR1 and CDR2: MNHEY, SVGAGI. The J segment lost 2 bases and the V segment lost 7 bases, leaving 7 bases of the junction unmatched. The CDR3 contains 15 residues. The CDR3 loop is CASTNQGAGNQPQHF. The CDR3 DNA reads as TGTGCCAGCACCAACCAGGGGGCCGGCAATCAGCCCCAGCATTTT.

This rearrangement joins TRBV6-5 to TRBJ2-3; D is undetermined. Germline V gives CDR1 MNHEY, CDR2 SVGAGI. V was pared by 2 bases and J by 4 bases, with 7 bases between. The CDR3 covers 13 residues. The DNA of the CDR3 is TGTGCCAGCAGTTACGATGGCCCAGATACGCAGTATTTT. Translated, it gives CASSYDGPDTQYF.

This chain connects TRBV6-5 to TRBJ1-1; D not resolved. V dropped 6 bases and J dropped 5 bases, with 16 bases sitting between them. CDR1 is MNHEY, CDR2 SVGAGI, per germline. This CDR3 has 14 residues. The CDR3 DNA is TGTGCCAGCAGCTACCGCTCTGGAGGGACTGAAGCTTTCTTT. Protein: CASSYRSGGTEAFF.

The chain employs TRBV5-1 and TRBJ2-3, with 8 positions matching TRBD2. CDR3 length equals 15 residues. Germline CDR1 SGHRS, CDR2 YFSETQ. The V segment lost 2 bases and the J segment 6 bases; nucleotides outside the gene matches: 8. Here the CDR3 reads CASSLDGTRRDTQYF. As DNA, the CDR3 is TGCGCCAGCAGCTTAGATGGGACTAGGAGGGATACGCAGTATTTT.

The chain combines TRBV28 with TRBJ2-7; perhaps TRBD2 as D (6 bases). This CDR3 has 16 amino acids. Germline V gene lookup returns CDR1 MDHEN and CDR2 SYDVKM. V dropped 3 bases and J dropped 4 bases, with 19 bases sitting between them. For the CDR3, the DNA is TGTGCCAGCAGTTTCGGGGGACGACTAAAGGGGTACGAGCAGTACTTC. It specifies CASSFGGRLKGYEQYF.

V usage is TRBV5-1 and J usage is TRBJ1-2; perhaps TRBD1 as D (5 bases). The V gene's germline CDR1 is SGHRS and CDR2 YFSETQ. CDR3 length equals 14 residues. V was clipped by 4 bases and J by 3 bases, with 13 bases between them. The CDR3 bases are TGCGCCAGCAGCCCCGGGGGGACCGACTATGGCTACACCTTC. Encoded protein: CASSPGGTDYGYTF.

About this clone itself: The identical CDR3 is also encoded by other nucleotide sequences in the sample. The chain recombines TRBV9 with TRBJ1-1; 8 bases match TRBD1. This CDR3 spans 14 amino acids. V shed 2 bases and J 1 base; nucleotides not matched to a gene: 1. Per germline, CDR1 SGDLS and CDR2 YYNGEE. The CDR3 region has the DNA TGTGCCAGCAGCGTCGGGACAGGGAACACTGAAGCTTTCTTT. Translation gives CASSVGTGNTEAFF.

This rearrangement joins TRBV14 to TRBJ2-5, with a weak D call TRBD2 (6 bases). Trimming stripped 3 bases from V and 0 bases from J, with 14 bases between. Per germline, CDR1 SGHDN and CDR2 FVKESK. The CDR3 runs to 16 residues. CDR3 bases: TGTGCCAGCAGCCAGGAACGGGGGTCCAACCAAGAGACCCAGTACTTC. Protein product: CASSQERGSNQETQYF.

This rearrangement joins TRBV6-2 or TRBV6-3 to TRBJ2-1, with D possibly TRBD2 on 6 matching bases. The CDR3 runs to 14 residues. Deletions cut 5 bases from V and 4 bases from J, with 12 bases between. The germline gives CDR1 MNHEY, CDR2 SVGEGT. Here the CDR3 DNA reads TGTGCCAGCAGTACATGGGGGGAATACAATGAGCAGTTCTTC. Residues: CASSTWGEYNEQFF.

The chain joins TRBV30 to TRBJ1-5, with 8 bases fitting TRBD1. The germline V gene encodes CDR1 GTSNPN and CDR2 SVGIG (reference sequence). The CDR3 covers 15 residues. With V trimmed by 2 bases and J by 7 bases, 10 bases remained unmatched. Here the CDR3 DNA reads TGTGCCTGGAGTACAACCTCAGGGGGCGGACAGCCCCAGCATTTT. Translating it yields CAWSTTSGGGQPQHF.

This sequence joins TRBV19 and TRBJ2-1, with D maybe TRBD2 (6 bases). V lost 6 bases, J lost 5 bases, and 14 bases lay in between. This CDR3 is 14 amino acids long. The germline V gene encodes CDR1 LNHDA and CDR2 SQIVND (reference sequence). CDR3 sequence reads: CASRPRDFNNEQFF. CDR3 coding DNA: TGTGCCAGTAGGCCACGGGACTTTAACAATGAGCAGTTCTTC.

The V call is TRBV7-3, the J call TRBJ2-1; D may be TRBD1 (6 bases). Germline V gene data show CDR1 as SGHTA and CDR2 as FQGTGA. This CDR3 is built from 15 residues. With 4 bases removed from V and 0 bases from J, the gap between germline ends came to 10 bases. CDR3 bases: TGTGCCAGCAGCTCGGACAGCTACTCCTACAATGAGCAGTTCTTC. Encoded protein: CASSSDSYSYNEQFF.

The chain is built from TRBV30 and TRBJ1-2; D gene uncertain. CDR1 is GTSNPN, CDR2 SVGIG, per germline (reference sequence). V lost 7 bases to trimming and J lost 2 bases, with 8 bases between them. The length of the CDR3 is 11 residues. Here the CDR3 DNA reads TGTGCCTCCACAGAGAACTATGGCTACACCTTC. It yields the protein CASTENYGYTF.

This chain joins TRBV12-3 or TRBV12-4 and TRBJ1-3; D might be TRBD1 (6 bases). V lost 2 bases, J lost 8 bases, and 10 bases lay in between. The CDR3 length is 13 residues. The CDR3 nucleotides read TGTGCCAGCAGTTTAACAGGGCCAGACACCATATATTTT. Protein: CASSLTGPDTIYF.

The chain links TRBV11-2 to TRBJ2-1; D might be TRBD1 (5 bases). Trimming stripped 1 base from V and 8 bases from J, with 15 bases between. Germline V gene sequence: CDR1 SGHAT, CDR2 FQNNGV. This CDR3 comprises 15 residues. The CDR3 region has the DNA TGTGCCAGCAGCTTAGTTGGGGCCGTGTCCCATGAGCAGTTCTTC. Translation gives CASSLVGAVSHEQFF.

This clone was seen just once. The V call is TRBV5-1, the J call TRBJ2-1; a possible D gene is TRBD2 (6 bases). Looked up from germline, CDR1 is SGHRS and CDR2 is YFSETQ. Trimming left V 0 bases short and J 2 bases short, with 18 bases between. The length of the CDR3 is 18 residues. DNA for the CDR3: TGCGCCAGCAGCTTGGCCGGGGGACGGGACTTAACCTACAATGAGCAGTTCTTC. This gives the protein CASSLAGGRDLTYNEQFF.

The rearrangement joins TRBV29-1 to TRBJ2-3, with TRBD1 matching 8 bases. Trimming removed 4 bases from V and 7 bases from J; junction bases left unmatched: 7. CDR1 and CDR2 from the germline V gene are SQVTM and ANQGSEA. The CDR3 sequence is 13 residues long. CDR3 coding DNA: TGCAGCGTTGTAGGGCAGGGGGCTCATACGCAGTATTTT. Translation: CSVVGQGAHTQYF.

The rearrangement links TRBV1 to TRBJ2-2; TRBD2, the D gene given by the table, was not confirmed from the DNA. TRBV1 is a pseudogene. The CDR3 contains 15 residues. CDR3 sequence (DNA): TGCACCAGCAGCCATTTCATAGTGTACACCGGGGAGCTGTTTTTT. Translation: CTSSHFIVYTGELFF.

The CDR3, as DNA: TGCGCCAGCAGCTTATGGACAGGGAACACTGAAGCTTTCTTT. Its protein product is CASSLWTGNTEAFF. The chain combines TRBV5-1 with TRBJ1-1; 7 nucleotides match TRBD1. Germline V gene data show CDR1 as SGHRS and CDR2 as YFSETQ. The CDR3 spans 14 residues. The V gene end was trimmed by 2 bases and the J gene end by 1 base; junction bases not matched to a gene: 2.

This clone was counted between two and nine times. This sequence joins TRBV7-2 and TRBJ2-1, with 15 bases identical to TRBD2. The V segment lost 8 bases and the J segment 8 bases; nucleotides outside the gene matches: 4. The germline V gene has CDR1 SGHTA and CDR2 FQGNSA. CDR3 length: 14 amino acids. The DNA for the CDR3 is TGTGCCAGCTTTGGACTAGCGGGGGGGCATGAGCAGTTCTTC. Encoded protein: CASFGLAGGHEQFF.

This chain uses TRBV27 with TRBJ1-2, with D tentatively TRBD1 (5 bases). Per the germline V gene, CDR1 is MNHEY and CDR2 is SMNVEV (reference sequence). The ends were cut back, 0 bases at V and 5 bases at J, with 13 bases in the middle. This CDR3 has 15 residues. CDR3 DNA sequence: TGTGCCAGCAGTTTATCGGGAGGGGATGATTATGGCTACACCTTC. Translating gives CASSLSGGDDYGYTF.